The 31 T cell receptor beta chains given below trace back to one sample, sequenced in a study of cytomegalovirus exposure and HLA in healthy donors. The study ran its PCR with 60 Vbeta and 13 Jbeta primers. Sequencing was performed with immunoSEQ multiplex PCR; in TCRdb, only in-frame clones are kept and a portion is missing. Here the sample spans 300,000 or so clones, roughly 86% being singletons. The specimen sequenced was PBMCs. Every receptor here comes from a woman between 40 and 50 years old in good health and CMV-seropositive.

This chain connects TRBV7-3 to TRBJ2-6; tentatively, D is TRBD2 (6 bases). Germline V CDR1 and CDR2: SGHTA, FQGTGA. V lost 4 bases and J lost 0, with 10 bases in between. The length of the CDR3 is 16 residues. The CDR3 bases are TGTGCCAGCAGCTACGGGAGCGGCTCTGGGGCCAACGTCCTGACTTTC. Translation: CASSYGSGSGANVLTF.

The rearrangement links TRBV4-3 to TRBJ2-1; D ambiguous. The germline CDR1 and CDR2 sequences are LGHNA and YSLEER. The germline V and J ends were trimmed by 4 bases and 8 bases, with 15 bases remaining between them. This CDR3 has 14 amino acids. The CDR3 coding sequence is TGCGCCAGCAGCCTCAGAAATGAGGTCGATGAGCAGTTCTTC. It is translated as CASSLRNEVDEQFF.

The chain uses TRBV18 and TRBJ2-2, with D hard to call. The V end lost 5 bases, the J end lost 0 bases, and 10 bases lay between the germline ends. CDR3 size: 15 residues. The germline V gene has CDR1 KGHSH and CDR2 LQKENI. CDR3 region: CASSGVTPNTGELFF. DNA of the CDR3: TGTGCCAGCTCAGGAGTAACCCCGAACACCGGGGAGCTGTTTTTT.

The CDR3 spells CASSSKTSGYNEQFF. CDR3 coding DNA: TGTGCCAGCAGCTCAAAGACTAGCGGGTATAATGAGCAGTTCTTC. The chain employs TRBV7-6 and TRBJ2-1; 10 nucleotides align to TRBD2. The germline CDR1 and CDR2 sequences are SGHVS and FNYEAQ. This CDR3 region has 15 residues. The V and J ends lost 4 bases and 7 bases, in that order; junction bases with no gene match: 7.

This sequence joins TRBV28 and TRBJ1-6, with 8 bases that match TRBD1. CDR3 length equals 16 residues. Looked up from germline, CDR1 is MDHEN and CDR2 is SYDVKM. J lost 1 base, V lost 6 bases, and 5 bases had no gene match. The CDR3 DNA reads TGTGCCAGCAGCTCAGGGGGCAGATCCTATAATTCACCCCTCCACTTT. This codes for CASSSGGRSYNSPLHF.

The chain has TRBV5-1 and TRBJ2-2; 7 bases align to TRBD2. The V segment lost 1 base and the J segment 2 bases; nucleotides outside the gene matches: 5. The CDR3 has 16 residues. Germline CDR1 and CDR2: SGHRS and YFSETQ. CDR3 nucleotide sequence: TGCGCCAGCAGCTTGAGGGAGCGGGGTAACACCGGGGAGCTGTTTTTT. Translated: CASSLRERGNTGELFF.

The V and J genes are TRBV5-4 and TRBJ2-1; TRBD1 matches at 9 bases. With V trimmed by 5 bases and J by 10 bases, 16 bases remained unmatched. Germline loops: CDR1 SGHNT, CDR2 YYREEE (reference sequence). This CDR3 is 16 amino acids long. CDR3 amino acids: CASRPSPGQGFNEQFF. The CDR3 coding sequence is TGTGCCAGCAGGCCGAGCCCGGGACAGGGTTTTAACGAGCAGTTCTTC.

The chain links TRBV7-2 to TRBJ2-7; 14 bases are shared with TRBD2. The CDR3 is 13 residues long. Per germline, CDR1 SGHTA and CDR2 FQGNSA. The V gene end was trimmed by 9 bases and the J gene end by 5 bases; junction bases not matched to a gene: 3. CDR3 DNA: TGTGCCAGTCGACTAGCGGGAGGGGACGAGCAGTACTTC. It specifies CASRLAGGDEQYF. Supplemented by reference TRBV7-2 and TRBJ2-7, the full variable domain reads GAGVSQSPSNKVTEKGKDVELRCDPISGHTALYWYRQSLGQGLEFLIYFQGNSAPDKSGLPSDRFSAERTGGSVSTLTIQRTQQEDSAVYLCASRLAGGDEQYFGPGTRLTVT.

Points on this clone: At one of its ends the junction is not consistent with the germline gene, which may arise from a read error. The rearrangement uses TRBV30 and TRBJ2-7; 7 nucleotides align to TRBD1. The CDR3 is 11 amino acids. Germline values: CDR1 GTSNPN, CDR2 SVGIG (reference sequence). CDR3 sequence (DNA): TGTGCCTGGAGTGTACTGGACAGGTCGATCTTC. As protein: CAWSVLDRSIF. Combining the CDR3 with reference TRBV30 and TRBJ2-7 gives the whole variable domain SQTIHQWPATLVQPVGSPLSLECTVEGTSNPNLYWYRQAAGRGLQLLFYSVGIGQISSEVPQNLSASRPQDRQFILSSKKLLLSDSGFYLCAWSVLDRSIFGPGTRLTVT.

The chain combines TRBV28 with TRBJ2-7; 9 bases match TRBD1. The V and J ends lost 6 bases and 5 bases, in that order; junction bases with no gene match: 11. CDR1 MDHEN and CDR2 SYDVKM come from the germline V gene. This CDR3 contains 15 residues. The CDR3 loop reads CASSAPGQGIDEQYF. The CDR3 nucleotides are TGTGCCAGCAGCGCACCGGGACAGGGTATCGACGAGCAGTACTTC.

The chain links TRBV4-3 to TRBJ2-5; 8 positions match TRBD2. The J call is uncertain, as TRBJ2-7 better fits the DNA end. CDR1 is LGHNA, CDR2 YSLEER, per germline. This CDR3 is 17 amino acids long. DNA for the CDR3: TGCGCCAGCAGCCAAGGGACTAGCCGTGGAGGGGCCTACGAGCAGTACTTC. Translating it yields CASSQGTSRGGAYEQYF.

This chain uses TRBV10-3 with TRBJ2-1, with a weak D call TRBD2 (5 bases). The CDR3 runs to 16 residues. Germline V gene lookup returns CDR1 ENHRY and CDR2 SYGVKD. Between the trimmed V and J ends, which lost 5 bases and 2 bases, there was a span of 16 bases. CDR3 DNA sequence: TGTGCCATCAGTTCGGACTCCTCCCGCGCCTACAATGAGCAGTTCTTC. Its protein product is CAISSDSSRAYNEQFF.

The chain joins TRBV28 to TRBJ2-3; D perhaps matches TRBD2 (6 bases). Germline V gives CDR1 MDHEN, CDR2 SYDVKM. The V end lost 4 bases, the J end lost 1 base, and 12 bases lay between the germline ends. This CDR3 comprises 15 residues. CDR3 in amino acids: CASSSPWRGTDTQYF. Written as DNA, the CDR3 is TGTGCCAGCAGTTCCCCTTGGAGGGGCACAGATACGCAGTATTTT.

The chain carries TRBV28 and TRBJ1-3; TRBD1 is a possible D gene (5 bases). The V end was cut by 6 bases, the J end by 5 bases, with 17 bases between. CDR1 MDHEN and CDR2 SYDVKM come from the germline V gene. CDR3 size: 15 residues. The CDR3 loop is CASSPKFAGRNTIYF. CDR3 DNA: TGTGCCAGCAGCCCCAAATTTGCGGGGCGAAACACCATATATTTT.

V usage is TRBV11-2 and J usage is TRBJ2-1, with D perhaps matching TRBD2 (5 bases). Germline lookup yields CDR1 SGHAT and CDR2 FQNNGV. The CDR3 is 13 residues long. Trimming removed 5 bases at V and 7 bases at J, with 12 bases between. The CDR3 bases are TGTGCCAGCAGCACGGGTCCGGGGAATGAGCAGTTCTTC. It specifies CASSTGPGNEQFF.

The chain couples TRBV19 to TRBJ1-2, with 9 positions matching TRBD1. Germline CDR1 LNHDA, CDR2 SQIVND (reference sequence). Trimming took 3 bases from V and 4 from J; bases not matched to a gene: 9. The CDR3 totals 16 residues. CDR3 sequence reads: CASSIWGQGPSYGYTF. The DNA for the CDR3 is TGTGCCAGTAGTATCTGGGGACAGGGACCCTCCTATGGCTACACCTTC.

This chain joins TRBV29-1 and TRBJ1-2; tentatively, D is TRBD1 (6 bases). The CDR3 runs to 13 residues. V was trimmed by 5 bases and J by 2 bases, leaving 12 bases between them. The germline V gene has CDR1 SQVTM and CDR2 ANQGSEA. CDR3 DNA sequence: TGCAGCGTTAATCTGGGGGCGAACTATGGCTACACCTTC. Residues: CSVNLGANYGYTF.

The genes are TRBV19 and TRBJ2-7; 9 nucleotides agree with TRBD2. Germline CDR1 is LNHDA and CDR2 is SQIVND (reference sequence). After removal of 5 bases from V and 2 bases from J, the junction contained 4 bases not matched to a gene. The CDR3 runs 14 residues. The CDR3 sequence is CASSGAGGAYEQYF. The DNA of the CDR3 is TGTGCCAGTAGTGGGGCGGGGGGGGCCTACGAGCAGTACTTC.

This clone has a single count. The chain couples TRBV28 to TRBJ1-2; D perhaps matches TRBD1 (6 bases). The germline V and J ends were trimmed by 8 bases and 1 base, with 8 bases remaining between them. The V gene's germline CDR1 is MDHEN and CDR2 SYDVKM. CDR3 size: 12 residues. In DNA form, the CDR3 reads TGTGCCAGCTTGGACAGTAACTATGGCTACACCTTC. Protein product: CASLDSNYGYTF.

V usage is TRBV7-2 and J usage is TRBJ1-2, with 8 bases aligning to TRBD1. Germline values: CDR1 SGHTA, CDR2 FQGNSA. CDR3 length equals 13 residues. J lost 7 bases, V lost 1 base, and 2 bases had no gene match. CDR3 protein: CASSLGQGLGYTF. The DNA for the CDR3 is TGTGCCAGCAGCTTAGGACAGGGGCTTGGCTACACCTTC.

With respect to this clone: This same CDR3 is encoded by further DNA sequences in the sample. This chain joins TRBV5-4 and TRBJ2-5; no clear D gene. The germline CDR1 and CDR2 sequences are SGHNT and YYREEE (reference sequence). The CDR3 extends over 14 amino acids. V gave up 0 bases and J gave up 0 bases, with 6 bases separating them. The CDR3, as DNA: TGTGCCAGCAGCTTGGGCGGCAACCAAGAGACCCAGTACTTC. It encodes CASSLGGNQETQYF.

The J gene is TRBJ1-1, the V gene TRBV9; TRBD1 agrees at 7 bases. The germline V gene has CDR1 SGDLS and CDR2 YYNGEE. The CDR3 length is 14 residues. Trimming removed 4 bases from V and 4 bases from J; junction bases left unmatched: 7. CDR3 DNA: TGTGCCAGCAGCTCTTTACCAGGGGGCACTGAAGCTTTCTTT. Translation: CASSSLPGGTEAFF.

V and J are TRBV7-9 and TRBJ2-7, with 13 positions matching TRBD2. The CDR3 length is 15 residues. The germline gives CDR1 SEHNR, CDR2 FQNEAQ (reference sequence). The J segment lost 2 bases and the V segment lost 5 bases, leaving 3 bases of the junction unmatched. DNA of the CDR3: TGTGCCAGCAGCACCGGACTAGCGGGAGCCTACGAGCAGTACTTC. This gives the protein CASSTGLAGAYEQYF.

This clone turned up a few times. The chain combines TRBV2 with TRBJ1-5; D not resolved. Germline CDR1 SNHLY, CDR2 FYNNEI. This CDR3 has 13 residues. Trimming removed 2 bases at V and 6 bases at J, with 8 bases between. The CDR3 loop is CASSELSGQPQHF. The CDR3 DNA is TGTGCCAGCAGTGAATTATCCGGTCAGCCCCAGCATTTT.

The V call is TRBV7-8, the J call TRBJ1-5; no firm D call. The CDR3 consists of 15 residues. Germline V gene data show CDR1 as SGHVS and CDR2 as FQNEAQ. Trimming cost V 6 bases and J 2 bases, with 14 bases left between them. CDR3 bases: TGTGCCAGCAGTTCCGACGACCAGGGCAATCAGCCCCAGCATTTT. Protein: CASSSDDQGNQPQHF.

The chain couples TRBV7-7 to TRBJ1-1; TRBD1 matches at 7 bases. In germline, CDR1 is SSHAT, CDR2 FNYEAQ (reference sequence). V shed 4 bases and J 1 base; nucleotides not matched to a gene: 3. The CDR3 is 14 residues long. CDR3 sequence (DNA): TGTGCCAGCAGCTCAACAGGGGAGAACACTGAAGCTTTCTTT. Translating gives CASSSTGENTEAFF.

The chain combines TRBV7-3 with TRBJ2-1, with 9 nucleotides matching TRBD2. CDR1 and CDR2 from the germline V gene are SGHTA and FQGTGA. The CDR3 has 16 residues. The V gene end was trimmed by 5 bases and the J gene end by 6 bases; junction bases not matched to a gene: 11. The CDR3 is CASSPSAGGLFNEQFF. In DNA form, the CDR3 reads TGTGCCAGCAGCCCCTCCGCGGGGGGGCTTTTCAATGAGCAGTTCTTC.

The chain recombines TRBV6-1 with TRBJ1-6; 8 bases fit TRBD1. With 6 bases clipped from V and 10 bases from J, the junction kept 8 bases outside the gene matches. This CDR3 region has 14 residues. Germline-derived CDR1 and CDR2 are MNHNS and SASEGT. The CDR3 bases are TGTGCCAGCAGGAGGACAGGGCAAGACTCACCCCTCCACTTT. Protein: CASRRTGQDSPLHF.

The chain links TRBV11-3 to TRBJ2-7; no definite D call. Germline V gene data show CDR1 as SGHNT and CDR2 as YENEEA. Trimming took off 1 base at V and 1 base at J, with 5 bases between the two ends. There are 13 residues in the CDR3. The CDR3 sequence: CASSLGPSYEQYF. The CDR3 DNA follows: TGTGCCAGCAGCTTAGGGCCTTCCTACGAGCAGTACTTC. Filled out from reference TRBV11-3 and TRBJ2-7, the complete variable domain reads EAGVVQSPRYKIIEKKQPVAFWCNPISGHNTLYWYLQNLGQGPELLIRYENEEAVDDSQLPKDRFSAERLKGVDSTLKIQPAELGDSAVYLCASSLGPSYEQYFGPGTRLTVT.

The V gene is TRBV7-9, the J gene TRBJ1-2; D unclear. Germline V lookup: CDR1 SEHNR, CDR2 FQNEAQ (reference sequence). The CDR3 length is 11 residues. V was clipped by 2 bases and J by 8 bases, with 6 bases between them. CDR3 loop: CASSLFEGYTF. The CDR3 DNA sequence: TGTGCCAGCAGCTTATTCGAGGGCTACACCTTC.

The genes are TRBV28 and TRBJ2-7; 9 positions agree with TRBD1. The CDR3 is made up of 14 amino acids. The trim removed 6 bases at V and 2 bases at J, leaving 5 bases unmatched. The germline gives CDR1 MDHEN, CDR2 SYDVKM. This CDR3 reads CASRGTGMTYEQYF. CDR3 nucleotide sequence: TGTGCCAGCAGAGGGACAGGGATGACCTACGAGCAGTACTTC.